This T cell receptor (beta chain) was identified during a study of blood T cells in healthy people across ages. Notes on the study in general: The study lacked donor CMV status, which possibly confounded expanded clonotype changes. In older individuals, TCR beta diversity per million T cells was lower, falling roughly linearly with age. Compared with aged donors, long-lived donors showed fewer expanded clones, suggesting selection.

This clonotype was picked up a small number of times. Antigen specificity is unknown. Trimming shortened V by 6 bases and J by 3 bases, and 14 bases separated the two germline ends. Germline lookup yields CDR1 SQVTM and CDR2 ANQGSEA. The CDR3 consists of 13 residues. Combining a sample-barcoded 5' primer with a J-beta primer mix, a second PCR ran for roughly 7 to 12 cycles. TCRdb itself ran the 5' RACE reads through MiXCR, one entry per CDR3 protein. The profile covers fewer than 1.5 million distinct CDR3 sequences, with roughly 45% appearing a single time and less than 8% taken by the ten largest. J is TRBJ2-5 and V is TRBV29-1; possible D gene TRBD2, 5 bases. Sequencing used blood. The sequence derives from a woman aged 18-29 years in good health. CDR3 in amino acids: CSVATLREETQYF. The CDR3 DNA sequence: TGCAGCGTAGCCACCCTGAGGGAAGAGACCCAGTACTTC.